This passage covers 13 T cell receptor beta chains from one sample sequenced in a study of blood T cell repertoires in COVID-19. TCRdb's copy holds only in-frame clones and misses some; the assay was immunoSEQ multiplex PCR. The repertoire holds 270,000 or so clones, with approximately 85% as singletons. Input material: peripheral blood. All receptors derive from a human donor in a cohort sampled during active COVID-19.

This clone came up once. CDR3 protein: CATSSRGSSYNEQFF. For the CDR3, the DNA is TGTGCCACCAGTTCACGGGGAAGCTCCTACAATGAGCAGTTCTTC. This chain uses TRBV24-1 with TRBJ2-1; weak D call: TRBD2 (5 bases). The CDR3 extends over 15 amino acids. Between the trimmed V and J ends, which lost 6 bases and 0 bases, there was a span of 11 bases. Germline assignment: CDR1 KGHDR and CDR2 SFDVKD.

This chain joins TRBV11-2 and TRBJ1-2, with a tentative D call TRBD1 (6 bases). This CDR3 contains 12 residues. Germline V gene lookup returns CDR1 SGHAT and CDR2 FQNNGV. The V end lost 3 bases, the J end lost 8 bases, and 10 bases lay between the germline ends. CDR3 sequence: CASSLDRGGYTF. The DNA of the CDR3 is TGTGCCAGCAGCTTGGACAGAGGGGGCTACACCTTC.

As concerns this clone: This specimen includes other DNA sequences encoding the same CDR3. The V gene is TRBV18, the J gene TRBJ1-1; D unclear. V was shortened by 3 bases and J by 1 base, with 9 bases between the two germline ends. The CDR3 has 14 residues. CDR1 KGHSH and CDR2 LQKENI come from the germline V gene. The CDR3 nucleotides read TGTGCCAGCTCACCTGTCTCCCGGAACACTGAAGCTTTCTTT. Amino acid sequence: CASSPVSRNTEAFF.

V and J are TRBV29-1 and TRBJ1-2, with no clear D. This CDR3 comprises 11 residues. V was clipped by 6 bases and J by 2 bases, with 7 bases between them. Germline V CDR1 and CDR2: SQVTM, ANQGSEA. The CDR3: CSVQINYGYTF. CDR3 bases: TGCAGCGTCCAGATAAACTATGGCTACACCTTC. The full variable domain, in which reference TRBV29-1 and TRBJ1-2 provide the parts outside the CDR3, is SAVISQKPSRDICQRGTSLTIQCQVDSQVTMMFWYRQQPGQSLTLIATANQGSEATYESGFVIDKFPISRPNLTFSTLTVSNMSPEDSSIYLCSVQINYGYTFGSGTRLTVV.

This chain connects TRBV27 to TRBJ1-1; 9 nucleotides line up with TRBD1. J lost 7 bases, V lost 2 bases, and 11 bases had no gene match. Germline loops: CDR1 MNHEY, CDR2 SMNVEV (reference sequence). This CDR3 has 16 amino acids. In DNA form, the CDR3 reads TGTGCCAGCAGTTTAGAGGGGAACAGGGGGCTTAATGAAGCTTTCTTT. This sequence encodes CASSLEGNRGLNEAFF.

This rearrangement joins TRBV6-6 to TRBJ2-1, with 10 positions matching TRBD2. The germline V gene has CDR1 MNHNY and CDR2 SVGAGI (reference sequence). Losses at the gene ends were 2 bases for V and 4 bases for J; bases not matched to a gene: 5. This CDR3 spans 16 amino acids. CDR3 sequence (DNA): TGTGCCAGCAGTTACCTCGGACTAGCGGATTACAATGAGCAGTTCTTC. Residues: CASSYLGLADYNEQFF.

The rearrangement joins TRBV11-3 to TRBJ2-5; 15 bases are shared with TRBD2. After removal of 3 bases from V and 4 bases from J, the junction contained 3 bases not matched to a gene. The CDR3 runs to 16 residues. Germline assignment: CDR1 SGHNT and CDR2 YENEEA. CDR3 sequence: CASSLGLAGGRETQYF. The CDR3 nucleotides are TGTGCCAGCAGCTTGGGACTAGCGGGAGGACGAGAGACCCAGTACTTC.

V and J are TRBV28 and TRBJ1-5; TRBD1 aligns across 9 bases. V shed 5 bases and J 6 bases; nucleotides not matched to a gene: 5. CDR1 is MDHEN, CDR2 SYDVKM, per germline. The CDR3 consists of 14 residues. CDR3 protein: CASSPTGGFQPQHF. For the CDR3, the DNA is TGTGCCAGCAGTCCGACAGGGGGATTTCAGCCCCAGCATTTT.

This chain joins TRBV5-1 and TRBJ2-5; possible D gene TRBD2, 6 bases. Germline V gene sequence: CDR1 SGHRS, CDR2 YFSETQ. Between the trimmed V and J ends, which lost 2 bases and 5 bases, there was a span of 16 bases. CDR3 length equals 15 residues. The CDR3 reads CASSFIGGRGETQYF. For the CDR3, the DNA is TGCGCCAGCAGCTTCATCGGGGGAAGGGGTGAGACCCAGTACTTC.

The V call is TRBV6-4, the J call TRBJ2-7; TRBD2 aligns across 8 bases. CDR1 is MRHNA, CDR2 SNTAGT, per germline. This CDR3 has 15 amino acids. Germline trimming cut 3 bases from V and 2 bases from J; bases unmatched to any gene: 6. CDR3 bases: TGTGCCAGCAGTGAGATCGGGAGGGCCCCCTACGAGCAGTACTTC. Its translation: CASSEIGRAPYEQYF.

The rearrangement joins TRBV29-1 to TRBJ2-7; D may be TRBD2 (6 bases). V was trimmed by 5 bases and J by 0 bases, leaving 11 bases between them. Germline CDR1 SQVTM, CDR2 ANQGSEA. The CDR3 length is 13 residues. CDR3 sequence: CSVKLGGSYEQYF. The CDR3 bases are TGCAGCGTTAAATTGGGGGGCTCCTACGAGCAGTACTTC.

A few counts support this clone. The V gene is TRBV2, the J gene TRBJ2-5; D gene unclear. Looked up from germline, CDR1 is SNHLY and CDR2 is FYNNEI. The CDR3 consists of 14 residues. Trimming shortened V by 2 bases and J by 4 bases, and 11 bases separated the two germline ends. CDR3 bases: TGTGCCAGCAGTGAAAGCACTTTTAGAGAGACCCAGTACTTC. Amino acids: CASSESTFRETQYF. The full variable domain, its missing parts supplied by reference TRBV2 and TRBJ2-5, is EPEVTQTPSHQVTQMGQEVILRCVPISNHLYFYWYRQILGQKVEFLVSFYNNEISEKSEIFDDQFSVERPDGSNFTLKIRSTKLEDSAMYFCASSESTFRETQYFGPGTRLLVL.

J is TRBJ2-2 and V is TRBV6-1; no definite D call. Trimming shortened V by 3 bases and J by 3 bases, and 11 bases separated the two germline ends. Germline V gene sequence: CDR1 MNHNS, CDR2 SASEGT. The length of the CDR3 is 15 residues. This CDR3 is CASSEVVQYTGELFF. The CDR3 nucleotides are TGTGCCAGCAGTGAGGTAGTACAGTACACCGGGGAGCTGTTTTTT.